The 31 T cell receptor beta chains below were found in one sample sequenced in a study of beta chain features in type 1 diabetes. General study findings and limits: All four CD4+ subsets of Type 1 diabetes patients contained TCRB CDR3s that were moderately but significantly shorter.

The isolated RNA, all of it, was reverse transcribed, so expressed TCRB transcripts were what got sequenced. The data were produced by immunoSEQ multiplex PCR, yet TCRdb's version contains in-frame clones alone and is incomplete. The table records about 640,000 clones, over 10% of them present only once. Which antigens these TCRs recognize remains unknown. Sequenced input: naive CD4+ T cells from blood. The receptors were sampled from a young man with type 1 diabetes.

This rearrangement joins TRBV5-1 to TRBJ1-4; TRBD1 matches at 8 bases. Trimming took 3 bases from V and 0 from J; bases not matched to a gene: 1. This CDR3 comprises 15 residues. Per the germline V gene, CDR1 is SGHRS and CDR2 is YFSETQ. The CDR3 sequence: CASSSQGATNEKLFF. The CDR3 region has the DNA TGCGCCAGCAGCTCACAGGGGGCAACTAATGAAAAACTGTTTTTT.

V and J are TRBV18 and TRBJ2-3; 11 nucleotides line up with TRBD1. The junction had 4 bases not matched to a gene; V was cut back by 6 bases and J by 2 bases. In germline, CDR1 is KGHSH, CDR2 LQKENI. This CDR3 region has 15 residues. CDR3 sequence reads: CASSEGQGDTDTQYF. The DNA of the CDR3 is TGTGCCAGCTCGGAGGGACAGGGGGACACAGATACGCAGTATTTT.

The chain uses TRBV5-1 and TRBJ2-6; tentative D call: TRBD1 (5 bases). The V gene's germline CDR1 is SGHRS and CDR2 YFSETQ. The length of the CDR3 is 14 residues. V shed 7 bases and J shed 0 bases, with 8 bases lying between them. CDR3 coding DNA: TGCGCCAGCCAGGGATACTCTGGGGCCAACGTCCTGACTTTC. This encodes CASQGYSGANVLTF.

This chain joins TRBV7-6 and TRBJ1-5, with D possibly TRBD1 on 5 matching bases. CDR3 length: 13 residues. V lost 3 bases and J 4 bases, leaving 7 bases between the germline ends. CDR1 and CDR2 (germline): SGHVS, FNYEAQ. The DNA of the CDR3 is TGTGCCAGCAGCTTGGGACCTAATCAGCCCCAGCATTTT. The encoded protein is CASSLGPNQPQHF.

This clone was counted a few times. Other nucleotide sequences from this sample produce the same CDR3. The chain links TRBV5-1 to TRBJ2-7; 7 bases agree with TRBD1. The CDR3 contains 13 residues. The trim removed 2 bases at V and 2 bases at J, leaving 1 base unmatched. CDR1 SGHRS and CDR2 YFSETQ come from the germline V gene. For the CDR3, the DNA is TGCGCCAGCAGCTTACAGGGGACCTACGAGCAGTACTTC. It codes for CASSLQGTYEQYF.

This clone was observed a few times. The chain is built from TRBV29-1 and TRBJ2-1; TRBD1 aligns across 7 bases. V lost 1 base to trimming and J lost 4 bases; unmatched junction nucleotides: 7. The CDR3 extends over 15 amino acids. The germline gives CDR1 SQVTM, CDR2 ANQGSEA. The CDR3 reads CSVEVAGGGYNEQFF. The DNA of the CDR3 is TGCAGCGTTGAAGTGGCAGGGGGTGGATACAATGAGCAGTTCTTC.

The chain joins TRBV14 to TRBJ2-1; 12 nucleotides match TRBD2. Trimming took 4 bases from V and 14 from J; bases not matched to a gene: 9. Per the germline V gene, CDR1 is SGHDN and CDR2 is FVKESK. This CDR3 spans 14 amino acids. The CDR3: CASSPRTSGEKKFF. The CDR3 region has the DNA TGTGCCAGCAGCCCCCGGACTAGCGGGGAGAAGAAGTTCTTC. The entire variable domain, with the rest obtained from reference TRBV14 and TRBJ2-1, is as follows: EAGVTQFPSHSVIEKGQTVTLRCDPISGHDNLYWYRRVMGKEIKFLLHFVKESKQDESGMPNNRFLAERTGGTYSTLKVQPAELEDSGVYFCASSPRTSGEKKFFGPGTRLTVL.

The chain has TRBV18 and TRBJ1-4; no reliable D call. V was trimmed by 6 bases and J by 7 bases, leaving 9 bases between them. The germline CDR1 and CDR2 sequences are KGHSH and LQKENI. The CDR3 is 12 amino acids. The CDR3 nucleotides read TGTGCCAGCTCTCAGAATGGTGAAAAACTGTTTTTT. This encodes CASSQNGEKLFF.

CDR3 in amino acids: CASSWVENTEAFF. The CDR3 bases are TGTGCCAGCAGCTGGGTAGAGAACACTGAAGCTTTCTTT. The chain links TRBV5-4 to TRBJ1-1; D gene ambiguous. Per germline, CDR1 SGHNT and CDR2 YYREEE (reference sequence). This CDR3 has 13 amino acids. V lost 3 bases, J lost 1 base, and 7 bases lay in between.

This clone has a handful of counts. The chain carries TRBV7-2 and TRBJ2-3, with TRBD2 matching over 9 bases. V was pared by 2 bases and J by 3 bases, with 0 bases of the junction left unmatched. CDR3 length: 14 amino acids. CDR1 and CDR2 (germline): SGHTA, FQGNSA. The CDR3, as DNA: TGTGCCAGCAGCTTACTAGCGGGGACAGATACGCAGTATTTT. As protein: CASSLLAGTDTQYF.

The chain recombines TRBV7-9 with TRBJ1-5, with D uncertain. Germline V gene lookup returns CDR1 SEHNR and CDR2 FQNEAQ (reference sequence). CDR3 length: 13 residues. V lost 4 bases to trimming and J lost 5 bases, with 9 bases between them. The CDR3 DNA follows: TGTGCCAGCAGCTCCGAAAGCTATCAGCCCCAGCATTTT. Protein product: CASSSESYQPQHF.

V is TRBV7-2 and J is TRBJ2-7; D gene ambiguous. Trimming removed 5 bases at V and 6 bases at J, with 11 bases between. There are 12 residues in the CDR3. CDR1 is SGHTA, CDR2 FQGNSA, per germline. Here the CDR3 DNA reads TGTGCCAGCAGCGCCAGGCGGAGCGAGCAGTACTTC. Its translation: CASSARRSEQYF.

The CDR3 loop reads CASRDWGTDTQYF. CDR3 bases: TGTGCCAGCAGGGACTGGGGGACAGATACGCAGTATTTT. The chain employs TRBV7-9 and TRBJ2-3, with D possibly called TRBD1 or TRBD2 (5 bases each). Germline-derived CDR1 and CDR2 are SEHNR and FQNEAQ (reference sequence). The CDR3 is made up of 13 amino acids. The germline V and J ends were trimmed by 6 bases and 3 bases, with 10 bases remaining between them. The full variable domain, rest sourced from reference TRBV7-9 and TRBJ2-3, is DTGVSQNPRHKITKRGQNVTFRCDPISEHNRLYWYRQTLGQGPEFLTYFQNEAQLEKSRLLSDRFSAERPKGSFSTLEIQRTEQGDSAMYLCASRDWGTDTQYFGPGTRLTVL.

The V call is TRBV6-6, the J call TRBJ2-1, with D hard to call. The germline V gene has CDR1 MNHNY and CDR2 SVGAGI (reference sequence). The CDR3 length is 16 residues. V shed 5 bases and J shed 3 bases, with 17 bases lying between them. This CDR3 is CASSRVVSGLYNEQFF. The CDR3, as DNA: TGTGCCAGCAGTAGGGTGGTCAGTGGTCTCTACAATGAGCAGTTCTTC.

CDR3 region: CAWSALAGGTDTQYF. The CDR3 DNA sequence: TGTGCCTGGAGTGCGCTAGCGGGGGGCACAGATACGCAGTATTTT. The rearrangement links TRBV30 to TRBJ2-3, with TRBD2 matching over 10 bases. Trimming cost V 1 base and J 1 base; bases outside gene matches: 2. This CDR3 is built from 15 residues. Germline loops: CDR1 GTSNPN, CDR2 SVGIG (reference sequence).

This clone turned up a few times. V gene TRBV5-8 combines with J gene TRBJ1-3, with TRBD1 as a possible D gene (6 bases). CDR1 SGHTS and CDR2 YDEGEE come from the germline V gene. Trimming took off 5 bases at V and 2 bases at J, with 11 bases between the two ends. The CDR3 contains 14 residues. DNA for the CDR3: TGTGCCAGCAGGATGACAGGTGCTGGAAACACCATATATTTT. It yields the protein CASRMTGAGNTIYF.

The chain is built from TRBV10-3 and TRBJ2-3; D remains ambiguous. In germline, CDR1 is ENHRY, CDR2 SYGVKD. V was trimmed by 4 bases and J by 7 bases, leaving 9 bases between them. The CDR3 has 12 residues. For the CDR3, the DNA is TGTGCCATCAGTGGGTCCGGATATACGCAGTATTTT. It is translated as CAISGSGYTQYF.

This clone was detected a few times. The chain recombines TRBV6-6 with TRBJ2-7; D is ambiguous. Between the trimmed V and J ends, which lost 2 bases and 0 bases, there was a span of 11 bases. The CDR3 totals 15 residues. Germline CDR1 and CDR2: MNHNY and SVGAGI (reference sequence). Here the CDR3 DNA reads TGTGCCAGCAGTTACATGGGGTCCTACTCCTACGAGCAGTACTTC. It encodes CASSYMGSYSYEQYF.

In regard to this clone: Within the sample, other DNA sequences also encode this same CDR3. This chain joins TRBV5-1 and TRBJ2-2; TRBD1 matches 9 bases. In germline, CDR1 is SGHRS, CDR2 YFSETQ. The CDR3 has 16 residues. Trimming removed 0 bases from V and 3 bases from J; junction bases left unmatched: 3. For the CDR3, the DNA is TGCGCCAGCAGCTTGGGGGACAGGGAAGACACCGGGGAGCTGTTTTTT. The encoded protein is CASSLGDREDTGELFF.

V is TRBV5-4 and J is TRBJ1-1; no definite D call. CDR3 size: 13 residues. The germline gives CDR1 SGHNT, CDR2 YYREEE (reference sequence). V was shortened by 0 bases and J by 2 bases, with 5 bases between the two germline ends. The chain's CDR3 is CASSLEINTEAFF. The DNA for the CDR3 is TGTGCCAGCAGCTTGGAAATAAACACTGAAGCTTTCTTT.

This clone was counted between two and nine times. The chain has TRBV4-2 and TRBJ2-5; D uncertain. Deletions cut 3 bases from V and 4 bases from J, with 9 bases between. This CDR3 spans 13 amino acids. Germline values: CDR1 LGHNA, CDR2 YNFKEQ. CDR3: CASSQMDRETQYF. The CDR3 DNA reads TGTGCCAGCAGCCAGATGGATAGAGAGACCCAGTACTTC.

The chain joins TRBV4-2 to TRBJ2-7; a weak D match, TRBD1 (5 bases). Trimming took off 1 base at V and 2 bases at J, with 18 bases between the two ends. Germline values: CDR1 LGHNA, CDR2 YNFKEQ. This CDR3 is 17 amino acids long. The CDR3: CASSQGLRGAEAYEQYF. CDR3 nucleotides: TGTGCCAGCAGCCAAGGGCTTCGTGGGGCAGAAGCCTACGAGCAGTACTTC.

In the case of this clone: The sample holds other DNA sequences that translate to the same CDR3. This chain joins TRBV28 and TRBJ1-2; no clear D. Looked up from germline, CDR1 is MDHEN and CDR2 is SYDVKM. The CDR3 runs 12 residues. V dropped 5 bases and J dropped 5 bases, with 9 bases sitting between them. The CDR3 coding sequence is TGTGCCAGCAGTCCCGGGGTTTATGGCTACACCTTC. Its translation is CASSPGVYGYTF.

The chain carries TRBV25-1 and TRBJ2-3; 10 nucleotides align to TRBD1. The CDR3 extends over 13 amino acids. In germline, CDR1 is MGHDK, CDR2 SYGVNS. Losses at the gene ends were 6 bases for V and 5 bases for J; bases not matched to a gene: 2. CDR3 sequence reads: CASSGTGEDTQYF. The CDR3 DNA reads TGTGCCAGCAGCGGGACAGGGGAAGATACGCAGTATTTT.

The chain employs TRBV7-2 and TRBJ2-4, with D perhaps TRBD2 (6 bases). The germline CDR1 and CDR2 sequences are SGHTA and FQGNSA. The CDR3 length is 17 residues. V gave up 2 bases and J gave up 2 bases, with 16 bases separating them. DNA of the CDR3: TGTGCCAGCAGCTTATCCGGGACTGAAAATTCCAAAAACATTCAGTACTTC. It translates to CASSLSGTENSKNIQYF.

The rearrangement links TRBV29-1 to TRBJ1-2; D not resolved. Per the germline V gene, CDR1 is SQVTM and CDR2 is ANQGSEA. V lost 7 bases to trimming and J lost 4 bases, with 19 bases between them. The CDR3 spans 14 residues. CDR3 DNA: TGCAGCGCCTCCGACCAGGCCTCCACCTATGGCTACACCTTC. It specifies CSASDQASTYGYTF.

This chain links TRBV25-1 with TRBJ1-3; TRBD1 might be the D (5 bases). This CDR3 has 14 residues. Germline CDR1 is MGHDK and CDR2 is SYGVNS. With 7 bases removed from V and 4 bases from J, the gap between germline ends came to 14 bases. Here the CDR3 reads CASTTHGAGNTIYF. Here the CDR3 DNA reads TGTGCCAGCACTACCCATGGGGCGGGAAACACCATATATTTT.

This clone was detected a few times. Other DNA sequences within the sample encode an identical CDR3. V is TRBV6-5 and J is TRBJ2-6; a weak D match, TRBD2 (6 bases). Trimming pared 5 bases from V and 2 bases from J, leaving 7 bases between. This CDR3 is built from 14 residues. CDR1 is MNHEY, CDR2 SVGAGI, per germline. The CDR3 DNA sequence: TGTGCCAGCAGTGGAGGGCCTGGGGCCAACGTCCTGACTTTC. Protein sequence: CASSGGPGANVLTF.

The chain employs TRBV7-8 and TRBJ1-2, with D possibly TRBD1 on 6 matching bases. The CDR3 spans 17 residues. Per the germline V gene, CDR1 is SGHVS and CDR2 is FQNEAQ. V was clipped by 5 bases and J by 4 bases, with 23 bases between them. CDR3 coding DNA: TGTGCCAGCAGCGTAACCAGCATACGGGGGGCTGGCTATGGCTACACCTTC. Its translation: CASSVTSIRGAGYGYTF.

This clone showed up just a few times. As DNA, the CDR3 is TGTGCCAGCAGCCAAGGCACAGGGGGTTGGACTGAAGCTTTCTTT. Translating gives CASSQGTGGWTEAFF. V usage is TRBV14 and J usage is TRBJ1-1, with 8 positions matching TRBD1. Unmatched junction bases numbered 6, after V lost 1 base and J lost 5 bases. This CDR3 spans 15 amino acids. Germline V lookup: CDR1 SGHDN, CDR2 FVKESK.

This chain connects TRBV7-2 to TRBJ1-6, with no clear D. Germline CDR1 reads SGHTA; CDR2 reads FQGNSA. This CDR3 has 12 residues. Trimming took off 2 bases at V and 10 bases at J, with 6 bases between the two ends. The chain's CDR3 is CASSLYQSPLHF. The CDR3 DNA follows: TGTGCCAGCAGCTTATATCAGTCACCCCTCCACTTT.